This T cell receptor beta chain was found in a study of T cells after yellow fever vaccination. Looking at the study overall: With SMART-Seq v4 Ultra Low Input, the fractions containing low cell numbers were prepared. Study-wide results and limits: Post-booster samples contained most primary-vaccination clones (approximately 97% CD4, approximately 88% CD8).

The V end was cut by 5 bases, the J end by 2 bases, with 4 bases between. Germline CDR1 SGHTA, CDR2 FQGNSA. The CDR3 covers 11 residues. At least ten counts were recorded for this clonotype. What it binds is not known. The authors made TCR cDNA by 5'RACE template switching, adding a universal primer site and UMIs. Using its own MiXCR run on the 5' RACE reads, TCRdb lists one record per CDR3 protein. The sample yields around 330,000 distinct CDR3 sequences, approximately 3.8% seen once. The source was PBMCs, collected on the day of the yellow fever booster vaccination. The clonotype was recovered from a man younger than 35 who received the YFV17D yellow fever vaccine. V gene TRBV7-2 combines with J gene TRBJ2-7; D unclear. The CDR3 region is CASSTTYEQYF. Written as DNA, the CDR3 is TGTGCCAGCAGCACCACCTACGAGCAGTACTTC.